This T cell receptor (beta chain) stems from a study of CXCR3-negative and CXCR3-positive naive CD8 T cells. Study observations and caveats: Similar TRBV-TRBJ gene usage was seen in naive CXCR3-negative and CXCR3-positive cells, but not in memory cells. Comparison of naive cells showed more hydrophobic TRB CDR3s in CXCR3-positive than in CXCR3-negative naive cells. Naive subsets were similarly diverse, while memory CD8+ repertoires were much less diverse.

UMI-labeled 5' RACE yielded the TRB cDNA libraries. TCRdb re-called the 5' RACE reads; every CDR3 protein appears as one record, without DNA. The table for this sample gives 50,000 or so distinct CDR3 sequences. As to this clonotype: Its cognate antigen is unknown.

Subsets of CD8+ T cells were each sorted in triplicate at 300,000 cells apiece. Naive CD8+ T lymphocytes were specified as CD45RO-CCR7+CD27+CD95-. The TCR comes from a human donor in good health. Some clones in this sample may be carry-over from other donors' samples. Source material: naive CXCR3+ CD8+ T cells from blood. The subset was: CD45RO-CCR7+CD27+CD95- naive CD8+ T cells expressing CXCR3 (TNR3+).

Here the CDR3 reads CASSAPGGLSTDTQYF. This chain joins TRBV12-3 or TRBV12-4 and TRBJ2-3; as DNA is missing, the TRBD1 call by TCRdb cannot be tested. The CDR3 runs to 16 residues.